The rows below give T cell receptor beta chains drawn from one sample of a study of blood T cell repertoires in COVID-19. The protocol was immunoSEQ multiplex PCR, while the TCRdb copy is restricted to in-frame clones and leaves out a portion. In the table there are fewer than 250,000 clones, around 84% of which are singletons. The sequenced sample was PBMCs or T cells enriched from blood (not recorded which). The receptors come from a woman aged 40 to 50 who had recovered from COVID-19. Each CDR3 is given with its conserved first and last residue. A D gene is named only where the DNA matches it firmly. The size field is filled for only some rows; it gives once, few, many or a size class.

v_call	j_call	clone_size	d_call	cdr3_aa	cdr3_nt
TRBV10-3	TRBJ2-2	-	TRBD1	CAIRSGTDTTGELFF	TGTGCCATCAGGTCCGGGACAGACACCACCGGGGAGCTGTTTTTT
TRBV6-5	TRBJ2-2	-	-	CASSYSGGHTGELFF	TGTGCCAGCAGTTACTCAGGGGGTCACACCGGGGAGCTGTTTTTT
TRBV28	TRBJ2-1	-	TRBD2	CASLGLDSNEQFF	TGTGCCAGCTTGGGACTAGATAGCAATGAGCAGTTCTTC
TRBV24-1	TRBJ1-2	-	TRBD1	CATSETGYGYTF	TGTGCCACCAGTGAGACAGGGTATGGCTACACCTTC
TRBV15	TRBJ2-1	-	-	CATSKWGRADNEQFF	TGTGCCACCAGCAAGTGGGGGCGGGCAGACAATGAGCAGTTCTTC
TRBV5-1	TRBJ2-2	few	-	CASSLDTENTGELFF	TGCGCCAGCAGCTTGGATACAGAGAACACCGGGGAGCTGTTTTTT
TRBV24-1	TRBJ2-5	-	TRBD1	CATGPGQGLETQYF	TGTGCCACCGGCCCGGGACAGGGTCTGGAGACCCAGTACTTC
TRBV4-1	TRBJ2-2	-	-	CASSQEYGIRPGELFF	TGCGCCAGCAGCCAAGAGTACGGGATTAGACCCGGGGAGCTGTTTTTT
TRBV14	TRBJ1-2	-	-	CASSLRGTSDNYGYTF	TGTGCCAGCAGCCTGCGGGGGACGAGCGACAACTATGGCTACACCTTC
TRBV28	TRBJ2-7	few	TRBD2	CASSLGTSGSSSYEQYF	TGTGCCAGCAGTCTCGGGACTAGCGGGAGTAGCTCCTACGAGCAGTACTTC
TRBV23-1	TRBJ1-5	once	-	CASKAMGAKGPQHF	TGCGCCAGCAAAGCGATGGGAGCCAAGGGGCCCCAGCATTTT
TRBV5-1	TRBJ2-1	-	-	CASSLLASVLGEQFF	TGCGCCAGCAGCTTGTTGGCTAGCGTCCTCGGCGAGCAGTTCTTC
TRBV7-8	TRBJ2-7	-	-	CASSYGANYEQYF	TGTGCCAGCAGCTATGGAGCGAACTACGAGCAGTACTTC
TRBV27	TRBJ2-2	-	-	CASSFQITGELFF	TGTGCCAGCAGTTTTCAGATTACCGGGGAGCTGTTTTTT
TRBV6-5	TRBJ2-7	-	TRBD2	CATLAGINEQYF	TGTGCCACGCTAGCGGGAATCAACGAGCAGTACTTC
TRBV2	TRBJ2-1	-	TRBD2	CASRPLAGLYNEQFF	TGTGCCAGCAGACCACTAGCGGGGCTCTACAATGAGCAGTTCTTC
TRBV5-4	TRBJ1-2	-	TRBD1	CASSFAGTEGRYTF	TGTGCCAGCAGCTTCGCCGGGACAGAAGGTCGCTACACCTTC
TRBV12-3/TRBV12-4	TRBJ1-1	-	-	CASTQRRGTEAFF	TGTGCCAGCACCCAAAGGAGAGGTACTGAAGCTTTCTTT
TRBV13	TRBJ2-6	once	-	CASSEQPSGANVLTF	TGTGCCAGCAGCGAACAGCCCTCTGGGGCCAACGTCCTGACTTTC
TRBV2	TRBJ2-1	-	-	CASKDYERYNEQFF	TGTGCCAGCAAAGACTACGAACGATACAATGAGCAGTTCTTC
TRBV27	TRBJ2-1	-	TRBD2	CASTSRGLAGGPSSYNEQFF	TGTGCCAGCACGAGCCGAGGGCTAGCGGGAGGGCCGAGCTCCTACAATGAGCAGTTCTTC
TRBV7-2	TRBJ2-3	-	-	CASSLAGVTDTQYF	TGTGCCAGCAGCTTAGCGGGAGTCACAGATACGCAGTATTTT
TRBV5-6	TRBJ1-2	-	TRBD1	CASSSLTPRQGSYGYTF	TGTGCCAGCAGCTCCCTGACCCCTAGACAGGGCAGCTATGGCTACACCTTC
TRBV28	TRBJ2-2	-	TRBD1	CASSGTGRNGELFF	TGTGCCAGCAGTGGGACAGGGCGTAACGGGGAGCTGTTTTTT
TRBV19	TRBJ1-1	-	-	CASSNQGLTEAFF	TGTGCCAGTAGTAATCAGGGCCTGACTGAAGCTTTCTTT
TRBV7-8	TRBJ1-4	few	TRBD1	CASSLPGQGGTYNEKLFF	TGTGCCAGCAGCTTACCCGGACAGGGGGGGACTTATAATGAAAAACTGTTTTTT
TRBV3-1/TRBV3-2	TRBJ2-3	once	TRBD2	CASSQLAGGPDTQYF	TGTGCCAGCAGCCAATTAGCGGGAGGGCCGGATACGCAGTATTTT
TRBV13	TRBJ2-5	-	-	CASSFLGSQETQYF	TGTGCCAGCAGCTTCTTAGGGAGCCAAGAGACCCAGTACTTC
TRBV21-1	TRBJ1-1	-	-	CASSSHRDTEAFF	TGTGCCAGCAGCAGCCACAGGGACACTGAAGCTTTCTTT
TRBV10-3	TRBJ2-2	-	-	CASAGLNTGELFF	TGTGCCAGCGCAGGGTTGAACACCGGGGAGCTGTTTTTT
TRBV28	TRBJ2-3	-	TRBD2	CASSLGLARSTDTQYF	TGTGCCAGCAGTTTGGGACTAGCACGAAGCACAGATACGCAGTATTTT
TRBV15	TRBJ2-2	-	TRBD1	CATSRVPTGIGELFF	TGTGCCACCAGCAGAGTACCGACAGGGATCGGGGAGCTGTTTTTT
TRBV4-1	TRBJ2-1	-	TRBD2	CASSQDNVRREGRSNEQFF	TGCGCCAGCAGCCAAGATAACGTCAGGCGGGAGGGCCGTTCGAATGAGCAGTTCTTC
TRBV5-4	TRBJ2-2	-	-	CASSFPEAGELFF	TGTGCCAGCAGCTTCCCGGAGGCCGGGGAGCTGTTTTTT
TRBV11-2	TRBJ1-1	-	-	CASSLFWGKDDTEAFF	TGTGCCAGCAGCTTATTTTGGGGCAAAGATGACACTGAAGCTTTCTTT
TRBV11-2	TRBJ2-7	-	-	CASSLEGDRFEQYF	TGTGCCAGCAGCTTAGAGGGTGACAGATTTGAGCAGTACTTC
TRBV27	TRBJ2-1	-	TRBD2	CASSLDGTLAGGLGEQFF	TGTGCCAGCAGTTTAGACGGAACTCTAGCGGGAGGGCTTGGTGAGCAGTTCTTC
TRBV2	TRBJ1-2	-	-	CAAYGLGDGYTF	TGTGCCGCGTACGGCCTCGGGGATGGCTACACCTTC
TRBV6-2/TRBV6-3	TRBJ2-1	-	TRBD2	CASSYSAPFSGRNEQFF	TGTGCCAGCAGTTACTCGGCGCCTTTTAGCGGGAGAAATGAGCAGTTCTTC
TRBV28	TRBJ1-2	-	-	CASSSDRLRYGYTF	TGTGCCAGCAGTTCCGACAGGCTTCGGTATGGCTACACCTTC
TRBV5-4	TRBJ2-1	-	-	CASTFGSGSGNEQFF	TGTGCCAGCACCTTTGGGTCCGGGTCGGGGAATGAGCAGTTCTTC
TRBV25-1	TRBJ2-3	-	TRBD1	CASSDNEGADTQYF	TGTGCCAGCAGTGATAATGAGGGGGCGGATACGCAGTATTTT
TRBV5-6	TRBJ1-6	-	TRBD1	CASSLGAGTGNSPLHF	TGTGCCAGCAGCTTGGGTGCGGGGACAGGAAATTCACCCCTCCACTTT
TRBV5-6	TRBJ1-2	-	-	CASSLREYGYTF	TGTGCCAGCAGCTTGCGGGAGTATGGCTACACCTTC
TRBV6-2/TRBV6-3	TRBJ2-1	-	TRBD2	CASSWVAGGHEQFF	TGTGCCAGCAGTTGGGTCGCGGGAGGGCATGAGCAGTTCTTC
TRBV6-4	TRBJ2-1	-	TRBD2	CARTSGICEQFF	TGTGCCAGGACTAGCGGGATCTGTGAGCAGTTCTTC
TRBV29-1	TRBJ1-6	-	-	CSVCRQPGEALHF	TGCAGCGTCTGTAGGCAGCCCGGGGAGGCCCTCCACTTT
TRBV27	TRBJ1-2	-	TRBD1	CASSKQGTGYGYTF	TGTGCCAGCAGTAAACAGGGGACCGGCTATGGCTACACCTTC
TRBV30	TRBJ2-3	-	-	CAWSGEALRTDTQYF	TGTGCCTGGAGCGGGGAGGCACTCCGCACAGATACGCAGTATTTT
TRBV7-8	TRBJ2-2	-	-	CASSLFRGELFF	TGTGCCAGCAGCCTCTTTCGCGGGGAGCTGTTTTTT